This T cell receptor beta chain stems from a study of technical replicates of blood from several donors (dated by TCRdb to 2016 to 2017). Library prep was done by the immunoSEQ multiplex PCR assay. Here the immuneACCESS table is served through TCRdb, limited to in-frame sequences with V and J called. Missing clones are a known gap in these copies; in checked studies unresolved V genes cover under half, and the rest lacks a known reason. Across this sample there are 60,000 to 90,000 clones, with around 97% seen only once. The ten largest clonotypes hold 0.18% of the sample. This clone came up once. The antigen this receptor binds is unknown. Base qualities are not provided; no much larger clone lies one nucleotide away. Sequencing was done on a sample of T cells isolated from PBMCs. This TCR was recovered from a human donor in good health.

The DNA sequence is TGTGCCAGCAGCCACCTCTCTGGAAACACCATATATTTT. It codes for CASSHLSGNTIYF. The chain is made from TRBV14 and TRBJ1-3, with the D gene not clear enough to name. Counted from cysteine to phenylalanine, this CDR3 has 13 amino acids. This entry keeps only the CDR3 DNA: 39 bases, framed from base 1. CDR1 and CDR2 are drawn from the germline V gene: SGHDN, FVKESK. V is shortened by 3 bases, J by 0 bases, and the region joining them spans 3 bases.